This T cell receptor beta chain was sequenced for a study of cytomegalovirus exposure and HLA in healthy donors. Study observations and caveats: Most observed TCR sequences were rare, whereas some public TCRs were detected in many donors. Highest at DRB1 and lowest at HLA-C, TCR association rates differed among HLA loci in a later analysis.

Germline assignment: CDR1 SEHNR and CDR2 FQNEAQ (reference sequence). With 4 bases removed from V and 7 bases from J, the gap between germline ends came to 13 bases. The length of the CDR3 is 13 residues. PCR employed 60 Vbeta and 13 Jbeta primers. Only in-frame clones appear in the TCRdb table, and some are missing; sequencing was by immunoSEQ multiplex PCR. The sample carries 150,000 or so clones, 77% recorded once. As regards this clone: Its cognate antigen is unknown.

Material for sequencing was PBMCs. The genes are TRBV7-9 and TRBJ1-1; tentative D call: TRBD1 (5 bases). The TCR was taken from a male donor in good health and CMV-seropositive. The CDR3 region is CASSSSGGNEAFF. CDR3 in DNA: TGTGCCAGCAGCTCGTCGGGGGGGAATGAAGCTTTCTTT.